This TCR beta chain was identified during a study of human T cells and chemical hapten exposure. Each CDR3 protein gets one entry after TCRdb re-called the RACE reads with MiXCR. The profile shows around 340,000 distinct CDR3 sequences, approximately 6.3% of them singletons. Sample time point: patch test 1, 2 weeks after DPC sensitization. Treatment noted: therapeutic diphenylcyclopropenone sensitization with weekly scalp DPC. This clonotype was counted at least ten times. The junction departs from germline at one end; a sequencing error may be responsible. The CDR3 length is 13 residues. CDR1 and CDR2 from the germline V gene are SSHAT and FNYEAQ (reference sequence).

This sample comprised whole blood, obtained in connection with sensitization to the hapten diphenylcyclopropenone (DPC). This TCR derives from a woman between 18 and 30 years old with alopecia areata. Some clones in this sample may be carry-over from other donors' samples. The J gene is TRBJ2-3, the V gene TRBV7-7; D remains ambiguous. In nucleotides, the CDR3 is TGTGCTAGCAGCTTTGGATTCAGAGATACGCAGTATTTT. Amino acid sequence: CASSFGFRDTQYF.